One and the same sample provided the 27 T cell receptor beta chains below, sequenced in a study of blood T cell repertoires in COVID-19 (dated by TCRdb to the early 2020s). Library preparation employed the immunoSEQ multiplex PCR assay. The clones in this table, taken by TCRdb from immuneACCESS, are in-frame only. Not every clone is retained; where verified, under half of the shortfall comes from an unresolved V gene, and the cause of the rest is unknown. Present in this sample are some 57,000 clones, 80% to 90% of which were seen just once. Roughly 1.6% of the sample is taken by the ten largest. The sequenced material came from peripheral blood. These receptors all stem from a man aged 60 to 75 with acute or convalescent COVID-19.

This chain connects TRBV5-6 to TRBJ1-2; D possibly corresponds to TRBD1 (6 bases). Trimming shortened V by 4 bases and J by 0 bases, and 16 bases separated the two germline ends. The V gene's germline CDR1 is SGHDT and CDR2 YYEEEE. The CDR3 is 16 residues long. This CDR3 is CASSQTDRRANYGYTF. DNA of the CDR3: TGTGCCAGCAGCCAAACGGACAGAAGAGCTAACTATGGCTACACCTTC. The whole variable domain, remainder taken from reference TRBV5-6 and TRBJ1-2, is DAGVTQSPTHLIKTRGQQVTLRCSPKSGHDTVSWYQQALGQGPQFIFQYYEEEERQRGNFPDRFSGHQFPNYSSELNVNALLLGDSALYLCASSQTDRRANYGYTFGSGTRLTVV.

The chain links TRBV29-1 to TRBJ2-3; 9 bases are shared with TRBD1. The germline CDR1 and CDR2 sequences are SQVTM and ANQGSEA. The CDR3 contains 15 residues. Trimming cost V 3 bases and J 6 bases; bases outside gene matches: 10. The CDR3 is CSVEGQGEIPDTQYF. In nucleotides, the CDR3 is TGCAGCGTTGAGGGACAGGGTGAGATCCCGGATACGCAGTATTTT.

The chain combines TRBV19 with TRBJ1-1; D might be TRBD1 (5 bases). CDR1 and CDR2 from the germline V gene are LNHDA and SQIVND (reference sequence). This CDR3 comprises 14 residues. With 5 bases removed from V and 6 bases from J, the gap between germline ends came to 16 bases. In DNA, the CDR3 is TGTGCCAGTAGTGTCGACAAGACAGCCCCTGAAGCTTTCTTT. It translates to CASSVDKTAPEAFF. The variable domain in full, with the rest retrieved from reference TRBV19 and TRBJ1-1, is DGGITQSPKYLFRKEGQNVTLSCEQNLNHDAMYWYRQDPGQGLRLIYYSQIVNDFQKGDIAEGYSVSREKKESFPLTVTSAQKNPTAFYLCASSVDKTAPEAFFGQGTRLTVV.

V usage is TRBV5-1 and J usage is TRBJ1-1; TRBD1 agrees at 7 bases. The germline gives CDR1 SGHRS, CDR2 YFSETQ. The CDR3 runs to 15 residues. With V trimmed by 2 bases and J by 6 bases, 10 bases remained unmatched. CDR3 DNA sequence: TGCGCCAGCAGCTTACAGGGGTTTGGGACCTCTGAAGCTTTCTTT. It specifies CASSLQGFGTSEAFF.

The chain recombines TRBV5-1 with TRBJ2-7; D gene unclear. CDR3 length equals 13 residues. Deletions cut 3 bases from V and 0 bases from J, with 7 bases between. Germline CDR1 reads SGHRS; CDR2 reads YFSETQ. CDR3 protein: CASSWRHSYEQYF. As DNA, the CDR3 is TGCGCCAGCAGCTGGCGGCACTCCTACGAGCAGTACTTC.

This clone has just a few counts. CDR3 sequence reads: CAITGQVGNTIYF. CDR3 DNA sequence: TGTGCCATCACTGGACAGGTTGGAAACACCATATATTTT. The V gene is TRBV10-3, the J gene TRBJ1-3, with 7 bases that match TRBD1. Germline CDR1 reads ENHRY; CDR2 reads SYGVKD. The CDR3 is made up of 13 amino acids. Trimming at V came to 7 bases and at J to 3 bases, leaving 3 bases not matched to a gene.

V is TRBV6-5 and J is TRBJ2-5; no firm D call. The end of the DNA is better explained by TRBJ2-7, so the J call may be wrong. CDR3 length: 14 residues. Germline CDR1 reads MNHEY; CDR2 reads SVGAGI. CDR3 nucleotides: TGTGCCAGCAGTTACGGCGCGACGGACTACGAGCAGTACTTC. Amino acids: CASSYGATDYEQYF.

The chain links TRBV30 to TRBJ2-6, with D possibly being TRBD2 (5 bases). The CDR3 covers 15 residues. CDR1 and CDR2 (germline): GTSNPN, SVGIG (reference sequence). Trimming cost V 3 bases and J 2 bases, with 11 bases left between them. The CDR3 loop reads CAWRDWRAGANVLTF. The CDR3 DNA sequence: TGTGCCTGGAGGGACTGGCGGGCTGGGGCCAACGTCCTGACTTTC.

The V gene is TRBV2, the J gene TRBJ1-2, with D possibly TRBD1 on 5 matching bases. Germline V gene sequence: CDR1 SNHLY, CDR2 FYNNEI. This CDR3 has 17 amino acids. With 4 bases removed from V and 4 bases from J, the gap between germline ends came to 22 bases. Here the CDR3 DNA reads TGTGCCAGCAGTGCTACAGGAGCAGGGCTTCCTACCTATGGCTACACCTTC. The encoded protein is CASSATGAGLPTYGYTF.

The rearrangement uses TRBV4-2 and TRBJ1-3; no definite D call. Germline CDR1 LGHNA, CDR2 YNFKEQ. The CDR3 covers 16 residues. The ends were cut back, 4 bases at V and 0 bases at J, with 13 bases in the middle. For the CDR3, the DNA is TGTGCCAGCAGCCTCCGGAGGGCTAGCTCTGGAAACACCATATATTTT. This translates into CASSLRRASSGNTIYF.

The genes are TRBV5-1 and TRBJ2-7; 11 bases line up with TRBD1. The CDR3 spans 15 residues. Trimming at V came to 2 bases and at J to 3 bases, leaving 4 bases not matched to a gene. Germline V gene lookup returns CDR1 SGHRS and CDR2 YFSETQ. Written as DNA, the CDR3 is TGCGCCAGCAGCTTCACCGGGACAGGGGGCTACGAGCAGTACTTC. Its protein product is CASSFTGTGGYEQYF.

The chain recombines TRBV9 with TRBJ2-2; the match to TRBD1 covers 9 bases. From germline, CDR1 is SGDLS and CDR2 YYNGEE. Unmatched junction bases numbered 7, after V lost 4 bases and J lost 6 bases. This CDR3 region has 15 residues. The CDR3 sequence: CASSPGTGMPGELFF. DNA of the CDR3: TGTGCCAGCAGCCCGGGGACAGGGATGCCCGGGGAGCTGTTTTTT.

The rearrangement links TRBV7-8 to TRBJ1-6; 7 bases align to TRBD1. Losses at the gene ends were 4 bases for V and 2 bases for J; bases not matched to a gene: 2. The CDR3 loop spans 15 amino acids. From germline, CDR1 is SGHVS and CDR2 FQNEAQ. CDR3 residues: CASSSGTAYNSPLHF. The CDR3 DNA is TGTGCCAGCAGCTCCGGGACAGCCTATAATTCACCCCTCCACTTT.

The chain recombines TRBV5-1 with TRBJ2-7; possibly TRBD1 for D (5 bases). The V end lost 3 bases, the J end lost 0 bases, and 10 bases lay between the germline ends. The length of the CDR3 is 14 residues. Per germline, CDR1 SGHRS and CDR2 YFSETQ. CDR3 in amino acids: CASSWEDSSYEQYF. The CDR3, as DNA: TGCGCCAGCAGCTGGGAAGACAGCTCCTACGAGCAGTACTTC.

Of note for this clone: Its ends do not fully match the called genes, so a read error is possible. The genes are TRBV7-6 and TRBJ2-7; 9 nucleotides line up with TRBD1. Germline V gene lookup returns CDR1 SGHVS and CDR2 FNYEAQ. The CDR3 is 15 amino acids. The CDR3 bases are TGTGCCAGCAGTTTAGGGCCGGGACAGGGCTACGAGCAGTACTTC. It translates to CASSLGPGQGYEQYF.

The CDR3 here is CASSLGQGRYEQYF. Written as DNA, the CDR3 is TGCGCCAGCAGCTTGGGACAGGGGAGGTACGAGCAGTACTTC. The chain recombines TRBV5-1 with TRBJ2-7; 8 bases fit TRBD1. V gave up 0 bases and J gave up 4 bases; unmatched junction bases: 3. Germline V CDR1 and CDR2: SGHRS, YFSETQ. This CDR3 spans 14 amino acids.

The chain has TRBV6-1 and TRBJ1-1, with 9 positions matching TRBD1. From germline, CDR1 is MNHNS and CDR2 SASEGT. CDR3 size: 16 residues. V shed 2 bases and J 0 bases; nucleotides not matched to a gene: 4. CDR3 nucleotide sequence: TGTGCCAGCAGTGAAAGGACAGGGGCGATGAACACTGAAGCTTTCTTT. It translates to CASSERTGAMNTEAFF.

V gene TRBV5-1 combines with J gene TRBJ2-7, with 9 bases that match TRBD1. The J segment lost 3 bases and the V segment lost 5 bases, leaving 12 bases of the junction unmatched. The CDR3 sequence is 16 residues long. In germline, CDR1 is SGHRS, CDR2 YFSETQ. The CDR3 loop is CASRPNAGTGNYEQYF. CDR3 coding DNA: TGCGCCAGCAGACCCAACGCCGGGACAGGGAACTACGAGCAGTACTTC.

The CDR3 bases are TGCGCCAGCAGCTTGGACGGACAGGGCAACGAGCAGTACTTC. Its protein product is CASSLDGQGNEQYF. The chain couples TRBV5-1 to TRBJ2-7; TRBD1 matches 8 bases. The CDR3 extends over 14 amino acids. With 0 bases clipped from V and 5 bases from J, the junction kept 4 bases outside the gene matches. Germline loops: CDR1 SGHRS, CDR2 YFSETQ.

The chain combines TRBV18 with TRBJ2-7; 8 bases agree with TRBD1. Germline loops: CDR1 KGHSH, CDR2 LQKENI. V lost 3 bases and J lost 4; bases outside the gene matches: 5. The CDR3 extends over 14 amino acids. The CDR3 DNA is TGTGCCAGCTCACCTCAGGGGGCTGGATACGAGCAGTACTTC. Its translation: CASSPQGAGYEQYF.

This chain uses TRBV2 with TRBJ1-1; D is undetermined. V was cut by 4 bases and J by 11 bases, with 11 bases left in between. Germline CDR1 and CDR2: SNHLY and FYNNEI. The CDR3 is 11 residues long. The CDR3 DNA reads TGTGCCAGCAGTGTTGTAGAAGAGGCTTTCTTT. Protein: CASSVVEEAFF.

The rearrangement links TRBV11-2 to TRBJ1-3; no clear D gene. The germline CDR1 and CDR2 sequences are SGHAT and FQNNGV. Trimming removed 6 bases from V and 0 bases from J, with 12 bases in between. The CDR3 covers 15 residues. The CDR3 sequence is CASRATGSSGNTIYF. The CDR3 DNA reads TGTGCCAGCAGGGCGACGGGGAGCTCTGGAAACACCATATATTTT.

The chain is built from TRBV18 and TRBJ2-5; D uncertain. This CDR3 region has 12 residues. In germline, CDR1 is KGHSH, CDR2 LQKENI. V lost 3 bases and J 4 bases, leaving 6 bases between the germline ends. Here the CDR3 DNA reads TGTGCCAGCTCACCTAAGAGAGAGACCCAGTACTTC. Translated, it gives CASSPKRETQYF.

The rearrangement joins TRBV2 to TRBJ1-4; perhaps TRBD1 as D (6 bases). V was pared by 4 bases and J by 7 bases, with 22 bases between. The CDR3 extends over 17 amino acids. Germline CDR1 reads SNHLY; CDR2 reads FYNNEI. The CDR3 is CASSGGQGHRDGEKLFF. CDR3 DNA sequence: TGTGCCAGCAGTGGGGGCCAGGGGCACAGGGACGGTGAAAAACTGTTTTTT.

The chain joins TRBV7-2 to TRBJ1-2; 11 nucleotides agree with TRBD1. Germline assignment: CDR1 SGHTA and CDR2 FQGNSA. The CDR3 consists of 15 residues. V shed 3 bases, J shed 6 bases, and the junction held 6 bases outside the gene matches. CDR3 DNA sequence: TGTGCCAGCAGCTTCGGGACAGGGGGGATTGATGGCTACACCTTC. Translating it yields CASSFGTGGIDGYTF.

This chain links TRBV5-1 with TRBJ2-3; D is possibly TRBD2 (5 bases). This CDR3 region has 16 residues. CDR1 and CDR2 (germline): SGHRS, YFSETQ. The V end was cut by 7 bases, the J end by 6 bases, with 24 bases between. The CDR3 is CASGRSRNLALDTQYF. The CDR3 region has the DNA TGCGCCAGCGGTCGCTCGAGGAATCTAGCTCTGGATACGCAGTATTTT.

The chain joins TRBV11-3 to TRBJ2-2; 7 nucleotides match TRBD2. The CDR3 consists of 16 residues. The trim removed 5 bases at V and 4 bases at J, leaving 10 bases unmatched. Germline V gene data show CDR1 as SGHNT and CDR2 as YENEEA. CDR3 protein: CASSPTGGSGTGELFF. The CDR3 DNA reads TGTGCCAGCAGCCCCACCGGGGGGTCAGGCACCGGGGAGCTGTTTTTT.